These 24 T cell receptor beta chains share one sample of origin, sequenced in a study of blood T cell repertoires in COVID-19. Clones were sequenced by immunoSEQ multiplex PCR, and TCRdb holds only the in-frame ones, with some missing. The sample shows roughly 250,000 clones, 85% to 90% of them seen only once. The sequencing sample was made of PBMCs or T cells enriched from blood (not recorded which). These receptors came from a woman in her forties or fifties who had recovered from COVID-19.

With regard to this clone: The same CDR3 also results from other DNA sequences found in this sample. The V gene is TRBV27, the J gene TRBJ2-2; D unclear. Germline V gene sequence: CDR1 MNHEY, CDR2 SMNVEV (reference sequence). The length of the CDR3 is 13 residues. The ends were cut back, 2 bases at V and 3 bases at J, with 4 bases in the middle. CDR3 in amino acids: CASSLRDTGELFF. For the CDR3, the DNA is TGTGCCAGCAGTTTAAGAGACACCGGGGAGCTGTTTTTT.

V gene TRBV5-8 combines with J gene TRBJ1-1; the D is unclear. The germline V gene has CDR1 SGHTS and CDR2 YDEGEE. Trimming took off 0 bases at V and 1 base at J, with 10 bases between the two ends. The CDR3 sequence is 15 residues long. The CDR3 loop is CASSLVEEKNTEAFF. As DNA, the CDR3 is TGTGCCAGCAGCTTGGTTGAGGAGAAGAACACTGAAGCTTTCTTT.

Here the CDR3 reads CASYRGLNEKLFF. Written as DNA, the CDR3 is TGTGCCAGTTACAGGGGCCTTAATGAAAAACTGTTTTTT. The V and J genes are TRBV12-3 or TRBV12-4 and TRBJ1-4; 7 bases align to TRBD1. CDR3 size: 13 residues. V was pared by 9 bases and J by 4 bases, with 5 bases of the junction left unmatched.

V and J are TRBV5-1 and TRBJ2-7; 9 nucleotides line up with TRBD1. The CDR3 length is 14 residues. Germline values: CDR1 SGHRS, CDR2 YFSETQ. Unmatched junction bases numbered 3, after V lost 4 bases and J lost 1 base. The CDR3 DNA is TGCGCCAGCAGCCGACAGGGGGGATCCTACGAGCAGTACTTC. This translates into CASSRQGGSYEQYF. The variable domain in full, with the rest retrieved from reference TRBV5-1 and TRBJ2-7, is KAGVTQTPRYLIKTRGQQVTLSCSPISGHRSVSWYQQTPGQGLQFLFEYFSETQRNKGNFPGRFSGRQFSNSRSEMNVSTLELGDSALYLCASSRQGGSYEQYFGPGTRLTVT.

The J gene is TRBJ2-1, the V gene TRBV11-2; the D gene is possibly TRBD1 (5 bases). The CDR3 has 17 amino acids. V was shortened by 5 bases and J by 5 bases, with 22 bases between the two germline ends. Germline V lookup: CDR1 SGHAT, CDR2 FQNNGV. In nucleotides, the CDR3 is TGTGCCAGCAGCATTAGATCCCTGACAGATACAGACAATGAGCAGTTCTTC. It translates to CASSIRSLTDTDNEQFF. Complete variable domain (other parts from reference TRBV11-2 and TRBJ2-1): EAGVAQSPRYKIIEKRQSVAFWCNPISGHATLYWYQQILGQGPKLLIQFQNNGVVDDSQLPKDRFSAERLKGVDSTLKIQPAKLEDSAVYLCASSIRSLTDTDNEQFFGPGTRLTVL.

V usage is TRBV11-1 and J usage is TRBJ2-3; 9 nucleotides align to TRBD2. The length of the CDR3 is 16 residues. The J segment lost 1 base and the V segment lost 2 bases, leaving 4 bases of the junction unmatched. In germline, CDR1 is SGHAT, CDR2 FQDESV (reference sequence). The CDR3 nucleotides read TGTGCCAGCAGCTTACGATTAGCGGGAGGCACAGATACGCAGTATTTT. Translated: CASSLRLAGGTDTQYF.

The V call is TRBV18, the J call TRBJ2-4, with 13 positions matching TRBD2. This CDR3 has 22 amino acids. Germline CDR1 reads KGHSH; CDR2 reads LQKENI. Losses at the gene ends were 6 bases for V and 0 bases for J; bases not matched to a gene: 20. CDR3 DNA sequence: TGTGCCAGCTCGCCCTCCACAACCATGCCGGGACTAGCGGGACTAGCCAAAAACATTCAGTACTTC. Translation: CASSPSTTMPGLAGLAKNIQYF. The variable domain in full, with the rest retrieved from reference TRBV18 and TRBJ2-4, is NAGVMQNPRHLVRRRGQEARLRCSPMKGHSHVYWYRQLPEEGLKFMVYLQKENIIDESGMPKERFSAEFPKEGPSILRIQQVVRGDSAAYFCASSPSTTMPGLAGLAKNIQYFGAGTRLSVL.

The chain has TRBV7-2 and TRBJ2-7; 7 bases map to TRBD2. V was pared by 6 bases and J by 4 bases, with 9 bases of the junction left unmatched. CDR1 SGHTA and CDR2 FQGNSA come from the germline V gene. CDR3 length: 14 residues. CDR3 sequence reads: CASSPDSGPYEQYF. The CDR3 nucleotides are TGTGCCAGCAGTCCAGATAGCGGGCCTTACGAGCAGTACTTC.

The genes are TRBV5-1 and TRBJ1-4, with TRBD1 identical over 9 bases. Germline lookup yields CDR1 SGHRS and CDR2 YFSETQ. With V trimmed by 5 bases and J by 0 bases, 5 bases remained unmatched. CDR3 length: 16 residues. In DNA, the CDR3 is TGCGCCAGCAGAACCGGGACAGGGACAACTAATGAAAAACTGTTTTTT. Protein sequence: CASRTGTGTTNEKLFF.

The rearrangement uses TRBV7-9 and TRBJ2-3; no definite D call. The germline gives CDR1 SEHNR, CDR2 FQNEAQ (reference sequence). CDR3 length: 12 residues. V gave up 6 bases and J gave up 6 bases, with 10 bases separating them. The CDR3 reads CASSGGWDTQYF. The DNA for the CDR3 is TGTGCCAGCAGTGGTGGCTGGGATACGCAGTATTTT. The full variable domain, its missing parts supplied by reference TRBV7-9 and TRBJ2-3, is DTGVSQNPRHKITKRGQNVTFRCDPISEHNRLYWYRQTLGQGPEFLTYFQNEAQLEKSRLLSDRFSAERPKGSFSTLEIQRTEQGDSAMYLCASSGGWDTQYFGPGTRLTVL.

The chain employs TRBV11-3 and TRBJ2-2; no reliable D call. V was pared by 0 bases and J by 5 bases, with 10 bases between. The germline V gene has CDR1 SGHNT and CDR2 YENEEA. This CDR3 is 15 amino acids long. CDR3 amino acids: CASSLDLVGTGELFF. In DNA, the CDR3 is TGTGCCAGCAGCTTAGATCTGGTCGGGACCGGGGAGCTGTTTTTT.

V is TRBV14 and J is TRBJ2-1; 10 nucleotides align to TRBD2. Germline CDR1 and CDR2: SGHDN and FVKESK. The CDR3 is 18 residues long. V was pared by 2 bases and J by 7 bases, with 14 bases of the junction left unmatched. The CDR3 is CASSQLQAGGPFGNEQFF. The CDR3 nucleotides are TGTGCCAGCAGCCAACTCCAAGCGGGAGGGCCCTTCGGTAATGAGCAGTTCTTC.

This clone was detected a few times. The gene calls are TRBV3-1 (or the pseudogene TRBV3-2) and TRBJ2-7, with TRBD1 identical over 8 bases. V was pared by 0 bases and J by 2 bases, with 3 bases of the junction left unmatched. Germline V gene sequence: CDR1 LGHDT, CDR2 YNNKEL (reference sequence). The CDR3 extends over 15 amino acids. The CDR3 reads CASSQDGTGPYEQYF. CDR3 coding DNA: TGTGCCAGCAGCCAAGACGGGACAGGCCCCTACGAGCAGTACTTC.

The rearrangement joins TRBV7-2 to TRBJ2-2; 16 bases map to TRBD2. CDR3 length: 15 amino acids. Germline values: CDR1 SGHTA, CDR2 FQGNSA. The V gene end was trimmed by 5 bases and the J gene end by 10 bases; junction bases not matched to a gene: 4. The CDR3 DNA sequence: TGTGCCAGCAGCGCGGGACTAGCGGGGGGGACGGAGCTGTTTTTT. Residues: CASSAGLAGGTELFF.

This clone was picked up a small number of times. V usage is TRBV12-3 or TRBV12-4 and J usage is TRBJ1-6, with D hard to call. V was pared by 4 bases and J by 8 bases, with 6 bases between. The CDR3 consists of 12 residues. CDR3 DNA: TGTGCCAGCAGTTCGGCGGATTCACCCCTCCACTTT. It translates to CASSSADSPLHF.

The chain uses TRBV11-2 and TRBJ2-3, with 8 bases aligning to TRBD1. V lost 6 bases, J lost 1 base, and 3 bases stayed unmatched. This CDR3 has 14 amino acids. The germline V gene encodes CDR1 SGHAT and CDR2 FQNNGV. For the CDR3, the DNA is TGTGCCAGCAGTTCGGACAGGGGCACAGATACGCAGTATTTT. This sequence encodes CASSSDRGTDTQYF.

The chain's CDR3 is CASSLSPGGEQYF. The CDR3 nucleotides are TGTGCCAGCAGCTTAAGTCCAGGGGGCGAGCAGTACTTC. This sequence joins TRBV7-3 and TRBJ2-7, with TRBD1 identical over 7 bases. This CDR3 spans 13 amino acids. Germline loops: CDR1 SGHTA, CDR2 FQGTGA. Trimming removed 1 base from V and 6 bases from J; junction bases left unmatched: 3.

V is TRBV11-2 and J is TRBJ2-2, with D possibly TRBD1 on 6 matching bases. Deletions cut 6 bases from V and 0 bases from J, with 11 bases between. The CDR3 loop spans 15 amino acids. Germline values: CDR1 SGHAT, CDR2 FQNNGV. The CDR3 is CASRLTGANTGELFF. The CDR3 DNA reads TGTGCCAGCAGATTGACAGGCGCGAACACCGGGGAGCTGTTTTTT.

The CDR3 bases are TGTGCCAGCAGTGCAACCGAGGTCTTCGGCTCCTACAATGAGCAGTTCTTC. Its protein product is CASSATEVFGSYNEQFF. V is TRBV6-1 and J is TRBJ2-1; D is unclear. This CDR3 is built from 17 residues. Deletions cut 4 bases from V and 0 bases from J, with 16 bases between. CDR1 MNHNS and CDR2 SASEGT come from the germline V gene.

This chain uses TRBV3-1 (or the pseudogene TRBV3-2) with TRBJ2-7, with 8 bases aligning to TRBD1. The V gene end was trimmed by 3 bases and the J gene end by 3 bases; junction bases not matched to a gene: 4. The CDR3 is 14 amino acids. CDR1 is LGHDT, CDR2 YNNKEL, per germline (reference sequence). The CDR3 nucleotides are TGTGCCAGCAGCCACCGGGACAGGCACTACGAGCAGTACTTC. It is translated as CASSHRDRHYEQYF.

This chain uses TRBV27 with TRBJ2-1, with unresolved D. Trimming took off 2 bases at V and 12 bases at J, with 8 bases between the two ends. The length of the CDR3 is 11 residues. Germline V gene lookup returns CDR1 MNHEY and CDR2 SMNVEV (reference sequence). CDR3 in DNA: TGTGCCAGCAGTTTAGGTACGGTGCAGTTCTTC. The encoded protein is CASSLGTVQFF.

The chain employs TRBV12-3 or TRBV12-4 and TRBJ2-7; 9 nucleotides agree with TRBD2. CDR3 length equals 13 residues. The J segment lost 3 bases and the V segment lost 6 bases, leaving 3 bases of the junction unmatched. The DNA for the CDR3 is TGTGCCAGCAGGATTAGCGGGAGCTACGAGCAGTACTTC. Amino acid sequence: CASRISGSYEQYF.

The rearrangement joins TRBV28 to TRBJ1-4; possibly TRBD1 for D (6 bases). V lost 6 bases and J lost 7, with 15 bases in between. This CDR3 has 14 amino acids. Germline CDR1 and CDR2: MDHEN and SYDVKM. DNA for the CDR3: TGTGCCAGCAGACCAGGGGCATGGGGTGAAAAACTGTTTTTT. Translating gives CASRPGAWGEKLFF.

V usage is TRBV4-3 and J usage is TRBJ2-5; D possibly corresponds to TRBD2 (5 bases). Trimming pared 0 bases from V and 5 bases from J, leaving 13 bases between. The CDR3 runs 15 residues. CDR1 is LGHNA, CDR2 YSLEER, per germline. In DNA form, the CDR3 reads TGCGCCAGCAGCCAAGATACGGGTGGCGGGGAGACCCAGTACTTC. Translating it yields CASSQDTGGGETQYF.